These T cell receptor beta chains were read from a single sample in a study of blood T cell repertoires in COVID-19. Measured with immunoSEQ multiplex PCR; TCRdb has only the in-frame clones, and not every one. The sample records around 70,000 clones, roughly 89% being singletons. The specimen sequenced was peripheral blood. The source of these receptors is a man aged 80 or over with acute or convalescent COVID-19. The CDR3 runs from the conserved cysteine through the conserved F or W. The order of the fields is CDR3 protein, CDR3 DNA, clone size, J gene, V gene, D gene. A D gene is named only where the DNA matches it firmly. For some rows the clone size is stated as once, few or many, or as a class when expanded; others skip it.

CDR3: CASSRQLNTEAFF
DNA: TGTGCCAGTAGTAGGCAGTTGAACACTGAAGCTTTCTTT
size: .
J: TRBJ1-1
V: TRBV19
D: .

CDR3: CASSQGRDIGELFF
DNA: TGTGCCAGCAGCCAAGGCAGGGACATCGGGGAGCTGTTTTTT
size: .
J: TRBJ2-2
V: TRBV3-1/TRBV3-2
D: .

CDR3: CASSSDRDQPQHF
DNA: TGTGCCAGCAGTTCGGACAGAGATCAGCCCCAGCATTTT
size: .
J: TRBJ1-5
V: TRBV6-2/TRBV6-3
D: .

CDR3: CASSLSGGPRNGYTF
DNA: TGTGCCAGCAGCCTTTCAGGGGGCCCTAGGAATGGCTACACCTTC
size: .
J: TRBJ1-2
V: TRBV3-1/TRBV3-2
D: TRBD1

CDR3: CASSKVAGGTGELFF
DNA: TGTGCCAGCAGCAAGGTAGCGGGAGGCACCGGGGAGCTGTTTTTT
size: .
J: TRBJ2-2
V: TRBV9
D: TRBD2

CDR3: CASRGAGGTSGGFTDTQYF
DNA: TGTGCCAGCAGGGGGGCCGGAGGGACTAGCGGGGGGTTCACAGATACGCAGTATTTT
size: .
J: TRBJ2-3
V: TRBV2
D: TRBD2

CDR3: CASSLQGNEQFF
DNA: TGTGCCAGCAGCTTACAGGGGAACGAGCAGTTCTTC
size: .
J: TRBJ2-1
V: TRBV11-3
D: .

CDR3: CASRLNTGVTEAFF
DNA: TGTGCCAGCAGACTCAATACGGGGGTGACTGAAGCTTTCTTT
size: once
J: TRBJ1-1
V: TRBV3-1/TRBV3-2
D: .

CDR3: CASSIGQLGGNQPQHF
DNA: TGCGCCAGCAGCATAGGACAGTTGGGAGGCAATCAGCCCCAGCATTTT
size: .
J: TRBJ1-5
V: TRBV5-1
D: .

CDR3: CASSWGQASTEAFF
DNA: TGTGCCAGCAGTTGGGGACAGGCCTCCACTGAAGCTTTCTTT
size: .
J: TRBJ1-1
V: TRBV6-5
D: TRBD1

CDR3: CASSFLGTPNEKLFF
DNA: TGCGCCAGCAGCTTCCTCGGGACACCTAATGAAAAACTGTTTTTT
size: .
J: TRBJ1-4
V: TRBV5-1
D: .

CDR3: CSVVQVVGDTQYF
DNA: TGCAGCGTTGTTCAAGTTGTCGGAGATACGCAGTATTTT
size: .
J: TRBJ2-3
V: TRBV29-1
D: .

CDR3: CASSILGTLGYGYTF
DNA: TGTGCCAGTAGTATATTAGGGACTCTGGGGTATGGCTACACCTTC
size: once
J: TRBJ1-2
V: TRBV19
D: .

CDR3: CASSRTGAHEQYF
DNA: TGTGCCAGCAGTCGGACAGGGGCCCACGAGCAGTACTTC
size: .
J: TRBJ2-7
V: TRBV2
D: TRBD1

CDR3: CATSNLPGTADDNEQFF
DNA: TGTGCCACCTCCAACCTTCCGGGGACAGCAGACGACAATGAGCAGTTCTTC
size: .
J: TRBJ2-1
V: TRBV24-1
D: TRBD1

CDR3: CASSHIRASASTDTQYF
DNA: TGCGCCAGCAGCCATATTCGTGCTAGCGCTAGCACAGATACGCAGTATTTT
size: .
J: TRBJ2-3
V: TRBV4-1
D: .

CDR3: CASSISRGRLTGANVLTF
DNA: TGTGCCAGTAGTATATCCAGGGGCCGCCTGACTGGGGCCAACGTCCTGACTTTC
size: .
J: TRBJ2-6
V: TRBV19
D: .

CDR3: CSYDRGTDTQYF
DNA: TGCAGCTATGACAGGGGGACAGATACGCAGTATTTT
size: .
J: TRBJ2-3
V: TRBV29-1
D: TRBD1

CDR3: CASSGLSSYNSPLHF
DNA: TGTGCCAGCTCAGGGCTGAGCTCCTATAATTCACCCCTCCACTTT
size: few
J: TRBJ1-6
V: TRBV3-1/TRBV3-2
D: .

CDR3: CASRRAGTGGYNEQFF
DNA: TGTGCCAGCAGACGTGCCGGGACTGGGGGATACAATGAGCAGTTCTTC
size: .
J: TRBJ2-1
V: TRBV7-9
D: .

CDR3: CATSDWQNMNEQFF
DNA: TGTGCCACCAGTGATTGGCAGAATATGAATGAGCAGTTCTTC
size: .
J: TRBJ2-1
V: TRBV24-1
D: .

CDR3: CSVARTGGVEQYF
DNA: TGCAGCGTTGCCCGGACAGGGGGCGTCGAGCAGTACTTC
size: .
J: TRBJ2-7
V: TRBV29-1
D: TRBD1

CDR3: CASSLSWAGLNSPLHF
DNA: TGTGCCAGCAGCTTGTCATGGGCAGGGCTTAATTCACCCCTCCACTTT
size: .
J: TRBJ1-6
V: TRBV5-4
D: .

CDR3: CASSQVTSGSPLHF
DNA: TGTGCCAGCAGCCAAGTAACCTCGGGTTCACCCCTCCACTTT
size: .
J: TRBJ1-6
V: TRBV3-1/TRBV3-2
D: .

CDR3: CASTRRGGRNTEAFF
DNA: TGTGCCAGTACGAGAAGAGGGGGACGGAACACTGAAGCTTTCTTT
size: .
J: TRBJ1-1
V: TRBV19
D: .

CDR3: CASSSIRTSGRKTDTQYF
DNA: TGTGCCAGCAGCTCCATCAGGACTAGCGGGAGGAAGACAGATACGCAGTATTTT
size: once
J: TRBJ2-3
V: TRBV7-8
D: TRBD2

CDR3: CASSLTSPIYEQYF
DNA: TGTGCCAGCAGTTTAACGTCACCTATCTACGAGCAGTACTTC
size: few
J: TRBJ2-7
V: TRBV27
D: .

CDR3: CASSLGGNTGELFF
DNA: TGTGCCAGCAGCTTGGGAGGGAACACCGGGGAGCTGTTTTTT
size: .
J: TRBJ2-2
V: TRBV5-4
D: .

CDR3: CAIRGQRNTEAFF
DNA: TGTGCCATCAGGGGACAGCGGAACACTGAAGCTTTCTTT
size: .
J: TRBJ1-1
V: TRBV10-3
D: TRBD1

CDR3: CASSRDRTSSYGYTF
DNA: TGTGCCAGCAGCAGGGACAGGACGTCTTCCTATGGCTACACCTTC
size: .
J: TRBJ1-2
V: TRBV27
D: TRBD1

CDR3: CASSPPGDTEAFF
DNA: TGTGCCAGCTCACCACCAGGGGACACTGAAGCTTTCTTT
size: .
J: TRBJ1-1
V: TRBV18
D: .

CDR3: CSVGGLAGAPDTQYF
DNA: TGCAGCGTTGGGGGACTAGCGGGAGCCCCAGATACGCAGTATTTT
size: .
J: TRBJ2-3
V: TRBV29-1
D: TRBD2

CDR3: CASSGLIGSDTQYF
DNA: TGTGCCAGCAGTGGACTGATAGGATCAGATACGCAGTATTTT
size: .
J: TRBJ2-3
V: TRBV2
D: .

CDR3: CASSSLDRAGNQPQHF
DNA: TGTGCCAGCAGTTCCTTGGACAGGGCAGGCAATCAGCCCCAGCATTTT
size: .
J: TRBJ1-5
V: TRBV6-2/TRBV6-3
D: TRBD1

CDR3: CASSLGQGAREQYF
DNA: TGCGCCAGCAGCCTGGGACAGGGGGCACGAGAGCAGTACTTC
size: .
J: TRBJ2-7
V: TRBV5-1
D: TRBD1

CDR3: CASSLGTSGGASSYEQYF
DNA: TGTGCCAGCAGCTTGGGGACTAGCGGGGGGGCGTCCTCCTACGAGCAGTACTTC
size: .
J: TRBJ2-7
V: TRBV5-4
D: TRBD2

CDR3: CASSRQEGFGYTF
DNA: TGTGCCAGCAGCCGGCAGGAGGGGTTTGGCTACACCTTC
size: .
J: TRBJ1-2
V: TRBV7-9
D: .

CDR3: CASRQGRGQETQYF
DNA: TGTGCCAGTAGGCAGGGAAGGGGCCAAGAGACCCAGTACTTC
size: .
J: TRBJ2-5
V: TRBV19
D: .

CDR3: CASSQQTGSGNTIYF
DNA: TGTGCCAGTAGTCAACAGACAGGGTCTGGAAACACCATATATTTT
size: .
J: TRBJ1-3
V: TRBV19
D: TRBD1

CDR3: CAPSYRGYYGYTF
DNA: TGTGCCCCATCCTACAGGGGGTACTATGGCTACACCTTC
size: .
J: TRBJ1-2
V: TRBV6-4
D: TRBD1

CDR3: CASSLGATGNEKLFF
DNA: TGTGCCAGCAGCTTAGGGGCAACAGGGAATGAAAAACTGTTTTTT
size: .
J: TRBJ1-4
V: TRBV11-2
D: .

CDR3: CASSVGVGGNSGNTIYF
DNA: TGTGCCAGCAGCGTAGGAGTAGGCGGAAACTCTGGAAACACCATATATTTT
size: .
J: TRBJ1-3
V: TRBV9
D: .

CDR3: CASRSTGVSVALYF
DNA: TGTGCCAGCAGATCCACAGGGGTCTCAGTGGCGCTCTATTTT
size: .
J: TRBJ1-4
V: TRBV2
D: TRBD1

CDR3: CSDRTGGYGYTF
DNA: TGCAGCGATAGGACAGGCGGCTATGGCTACACCTTC
size: .
J: TRBJ1-2
V: TRBV29-1
D: TRBD1

CDR3: CASSDSTTEKLFF
DNA: TGTGCCAGCAGTGATTCGACAACTGAAAAACTGTTTTTT
size: few
J: TRBJ1-4
V: TRBV6-1
D: .